Presented here are 10 T cell receptor beta chains from one specimen sequenced in a study of post-analysis software for immune sequencing data. Findings and caveats of the study: Elevated frequency relative to controls characterized 4 or 5 TRBV segments in patients, TRBV5-6, TRBV5-1 and TRBV20-1 among them.

The antigens for these receptors are not known. Incorporated into the TCR beta cDNA libraries were unique molecular identifiers, which served to reduce PCR and sequencing biases. TCRdb re-derived calls from the PCR reads in MiXCR, one entry per CDR3 protein. Of hundreds of thousands of distinct CDR3 sequences listed, approximately 53% were seen once; the top ten hold about 4.5%. The sample consisted of blood. These receptor sequences come from a girl aged 5 to 17 with multiple sclerosis.

The rearrangement joins TRBV7-8 to TRBJ2-3; TRBD1 matches at 7 bases. Trimming took 4 bases from V and 2 from J; bases not matched to a gene: 12. Germline CDR1 and CDR2: SGHVS and FQNEAQ. The CDR3 consists of 17 residues. CDR3 residues: CASSSRTGAVFTDTQYF. CDR3 DNA: TGTGCCAGCAGCTCCCGGACAGGAGCGGTGTTCACAGATACGCAGTATTTT.

This clonotype came up a few times. The J gene is TRBJ2-3, the V gene TRBV20-1; 7 nucleotides agree with TRBD1. The CDR3 is 12 amino acids. Germline CDR1 and CDR2: DFQATT and SNEGSKA (reference sequence). The trim removed 5 bases at V and 3 bases at J, leaving 2 bases unmatched. CDR3 amino acids: CSARDRTDTQYF. The CDR3 DNA sequence: TGCAGTGCTCGGGACAGAACAGATACGCAGTATTTT.

This clonotype was picked up a small number of times. The rearrangement joins TRBV5-1 to TRBJ2-5; perhaps TRBD2 as D (6 bases). Germline V CDR1 and CDR2: SGHRS, YFSETQ. V gave up 3 bases and J gave up 5 bases, with 20 bases separating them. The CDR3 consists of 16 residues. CDR3 coding DNA: TGCGCCAGCAGCTCGTTGCTAGGTAGCGGAAGTGAGACCCAGTACTTC. Its protein product is CASSSLLGSGSETQYF.

This clonotype was counted only a few times. The V gene is TRBV14, the J gene TRBJ2-2; D remains ambiguous. Germline CDR1 SGHDN, CDR2 FVKESK. V was pared by 3 bases and J by 4 bases, with 0 bases between. This CDR3 is 11 amino acids long. CDR3 region: CASSHTGELFF. DNA for the CDR3: TGTGCCAGCAGCCACACCGGGGAGCTGTTTTTT.

This clonotype was seen a handful of times. The rearrangement joins TRBV29-1 to TRBJ1-2, with a possible D match to TRBD1 (6 bases). The CDR3 contains 14 residues. Trimming removed 3 bases from V and 0 bases from J, with 11 bases in between. In germline, CDR1 is SQVTM, CDR2 ANQGSEA. The CDR3 is CSVDWTDSNYGYTF. CDR3 sequence (DNA): TGCAGCGTTGACTGGACAGATTCTAACTATGGCTACACCTTC.

The chain combines TRBV10-3 with TRBJ2-5, with D possibly being TRBD2 (6 bases). Matching the DNA end better, TRBJ2-7 makes the J call doubtful. Germline CDR1 and CDR2: ENHRY and SYGVKD. The CDR3 spans 12 residues. CDR3 region: CAISEGTHEQYF. CDR3 DNA sequence: TGTGCCATCAGTGAGGGGACTCACGAGCAGTACTTC.

The chain couples TRBV6-6 to TRBJ2-7, with 8 bases fitting TRBD1. This CDR3 is built from 15 residues. Germline values: CDR1 MNHNY, CDR2 SVGAGI (reference sequence). The trim removed 7 bases at V and 2 bases at J, leaving 10 bases unmatched. CDR3 residues: CASTLSVQGAYEQYF. In DNA, the CDR3 is TGTGCCAGCACCTTGTCCGTACAGGGGGCCTACGAGCAGTACTTC.

This chain connects TRBV7-9 to TRBJ1-2, with D possibly matching TRBD1 (5 bases). The germline V gene encodes CDR1 SEHNR and CDR2 FQNEAQ (reference sequence). CDR3 length: 14 residues. Trimming removed 0 bases at V and 8 bases at J, with 13 bases between. CDR3 nucleotides: TGTGCCAGCAGCTTAGCGTGGGACCTCTGGGGCTACACCTTC. Protein: CASSLAWDLWGYTF.

This clonotype came up a few times. The chain employs TRBV29-1 and TRBJ2-4; D is possibly TRBD2 (5 bases). This CDR3 contains 11 residues. Germline V gene lookup returns CDR1 SQVTM and CDR2 ANQGSEA. V lost 7 bases and J lost 6, with 10 bases in between. The DNA for the CDR3 is TGCAGCGCCGAGACTACAAACATTCAGTACTTC. Translating gives CSAETTNIQYF.

This sequence joins TRBV10-3 and TRBJ1-2; no firm D call. The germline gives CDR1 ENHRY, CDR2 SYGVKD. The CDR3 has 13 amino acids. V was shortened by 3 bases and J by 6 bases, with 11 bases between the two germline ends. The CDR3 loop is CAISDSPVDGYTF. CDR3 coding DNA: TGTGCCATCAGTGACTCCCCGGTGGATGGCTACACCTTC.